One sample yielded the 28 T cell receptor beta chains listed below, sequenced in a study of T-cell reconstitution after alpha-beta-depleted transplantation in children. Unique molecular identifiers were incorporated when the TCRbeta library was constructed. TCRdb recomputed calls from the PCR reads with MiXCR, one row per CDR3 protein. The table shows roughly 200,000 distinct CDR3 sequences, with more than 12% occurring only once. The source material was PBMCs from the stem cell graft donor, sampled from the stem cell graft. Every receptor here comes from a human donor who donated a stem cell graft to a child with acute lymphoblastic leukemia.

This clonotype has at least ten counts. The chain links TRBV20-1 to TRBJ2-7; 10 nucleotides match TRBD2. This CDR3 spans 12 amino acids. Germline-derived CDR1 and CDR2 are DFQATT and SNEGSKA (reference sequence). V dropped 3 bases and J dropped 4; count of bases not matched to a gene: 0. The CDR3 DNA is TGCAGTGCTAGGACTAGCGGGTACGAGCAGTACTTC. It specifies CSARTSGYEQYF.

This clonotype was counted many times. The V gene is TRBV12-3 or TRBV12-4, the J gene TRBJ1-3, with D uncertain. The CDR3 totals 13 residues. The germline V and J ends were trimmed by 8 bases and 0 bases, with 8 bases remaining between them. The CDR3 DNA is TGTGCCAGCGGACTTTTCTCTGGAAACACCATATATTTT. Residues: CASGLFSGNTIYF.

At least ten counts were recorded for this clonotype. The chain uses TRBV5-1 and TRBJ1-1; TRBD1 might be the D (6 bases). This CDR3 is 15 amino acids long. The germline gives CDR1 SGHRS, CDR2 YFSETQ. Trimming pared 2 bases from V and 1 base from J, leaving 12 bases between. CDR3 amino acids: CASSLQGGTNTEAFF. CDR3 coding DNA: TGCGCCAGCAGCTTACAGGGAGGCACGAACACTGAAGCTTTCTTT.

This clonotype was observed many times. The J gene is TRBJ2-7, the V gene TRBV5-1, with D possibly being TRBD1 or TRBD2 (5 bases each). Germline V lookup: CDR1 SGHRS, CDR2 YFSETQ. This CDR3 spans 15 amino acids. V gave up 5 bases and J gave up 1 base, with 16 bases separating them. The CDR3 region is CASSNVGDVSYEQYF. CDR3 bases: TGCGCCAGCAGTAACGTGGGGGATGTGTCCTACGAGCAGTACTTC.

This clonotype showed up just once. This chain uses TRBV11-2 with TRBJ2-7, with TRBD2 matching over 9 bases. The CDR3 is 16 residues long. V dropped 1 base and J dropped 6; count of bases not matched to a gene: 10. Germline V gene sequence: CDR1 SGHAT, CDR2 FQNNGV. CDR3 sequence (DNA): TGTGCCAGCAGCTTAGGACTAGCGGTTACCGGGGGCGAGCAGTACTTC. Translating it yields CASSLGLAVTGGEQYF.

This clonotype was counted at least ten times. CDR3 sequence: CASKWRDTPRGNEQFF. The CDR3 nucleotides are TGTGCCAGCAAGTGGAGGGACACTCCTCGGGGAAATGAGCAGTTCTTC. The rearrangement joins TRBV27 to TRBJ2-1; either TRBD1 or TRBD2 may fit D (6 bases each). The CDR3 contains 16 residues. Trimming removed 7 bases from V and 7 bases from J, with 23 bases in between. Germline loops: CDR1 MNHEY, CDR2 SMNVEV (reference sequence).

This clonotype occurred many times. V and J are TRBV29-1 and TRBJ1-5; 9 nucleotides line up with TRBD1. The CDR3 is 16 residues long. CDR1 SQVTM and CDR2 ANQGSEA come from the germline V gene. In DNA form, the CDR3 reads TGCAGTCTGTGGACGCCGGGACAGGGTGAGAATCAGCCCCAGCATTTT. Translation: CSLWTPGQGENQPQHF. Full variable domain (outside the CDR3, taken from reference TRBV29-1 and TRBJ1-5): SAVISQKPSRDICQRGTSLTIQCQVDSQVTMMFWYRQQPGQSLTLIATANQGSEATYESGFVIDKFPISRPNLTFSTLTVSNMSPEDSSIYLCSLWTPGQGENQPQHFGDGTRLSIL.

This clonotype was observed many times. V usage is TRBV5-1 and J usage is TRBJ2-3; D remains unclear. Deletions cut 6 bases from V and 1 base from J, with 15 bases between. The CDR3 runs 15 residues. Germline lookup yields CDR1 SGHRS and CDR2 YFSETQ. The CDR3 loop reads CASKAPGRRTDTQYF. The CDR3 bases are TGCGCCAGCAAAGCCCCAGGACGCCGCACAGATACGCAGTATTTT.

This clonotype was detected many times. The gene calls are TRBV4-1 and TRBJ2-3, with D perhaps TRBD1 or TRBD2 (5 bases each). Germline V gene data show CDR1 as MGHRA and CDR2 as YSYEKL. V shed 0 bases and J shed 2 bases, with 12 bases lying between them. The CDR3 extends over 16 amino acids. The CDR3 DNA follows: TGCGCCAGCAGCCAAGATCCTTACGGGGCCACAGATACGCAGTATTTT. Translated, it gives CASSQDPYGATDTQYF.

This clonotype was seen many times. The gene calls are TRBV29-1 and TRBJ1-2, with D uncertain. The germline V gene has CDR1 SQVTM and CDR2 ANQGSEA. V gave up 0 bases and J gave up 7 bases, with 6 bases separating them. This CDR3 comprises 11 residues. The CDR3 DNA reads as TGCAGCGTTGAAGAAGGGTCTGGCTACACCTTC. Translating it yields CSVEEGSGYTF.

The chain joins TRBV12-3 or TRBV12-4 to TRBJ2-7; TRBD2 is a possible D gene (5 bases). The CDR3 loop spans 14 amino acids. Trimming pared 0 bases from V and 2 bases from J, leaving 8 bases between. CDR3 protein: CASSLARVPYEQYF. The CDR3 nucleotides are TGTGCCAGCAGTTTAGCGCGGGTCCCCTACGAGCAGTACTTC.

In the case of this clonotype: One base away lies a much larger clone, so this may be a sequencing read error. The chain is built from TRBV28 and TRBJ2-1, with D perhaps TRBD2 (6 bases). Germline CDR1 is MDHEN and CDR2 is SYDVKM. V dropped 11 bases and J dropped 3 bases, with 23 bases sitting between them. There are 16 residues in the CDR3. CDR3 region: CAGTSYGSPIYNEQFF. CDR3 bases: TGTGCCGGCACGTCATACGGGAGCCCGATCTACAATGAGCAGTTCTTC.

This clonotype was counted at least ten times. The chain joins TRBV5-1 to TRBJ2-7, with TRBD1 matching 8 bases. Trimming took 0 bases from V and 4 from J; bases not matched to a gene: 9. The CDR3 has 16 residues. Germline values: CDR1 SGHRS, CDR2 YFSETQ. For the CDR3, the DNA is TGCGCCAGCAGCTTGGGACAGGGGCGGCTGATTTACGAGCAGTACTTC. Encoded protein: CASSLGQGRLIYEQYF.

The table lists this clonotype with many counts. V and J are TRBV4-1 and TRBJ2-2; D is unresolved. The germline V and J ends were trimmed by 4 bases and 5 bases, with 14 bases remaining between them. The germline CDR1 and CDR2 sequences are MGHRA and YSYEKL. This CDR3 has 15 residues. The CDR3 protein is CASSLEGKRTGELFF. Written as DNA, the CDR3 is TGCGCCAGCAGCCTCGAAGGGAAAAGGACCGGGGAGCTGTTTTTT.

In this sample, this clonotype turned up many times. The chain has TRBV20-1 and TRBJ2-2; D is ambiguous. This CDR3 has 12 amino acids. The germline V gene has CDR1 DFQATT and CDR2 SNEGSKA (reference sequence). Deletions cut 7 bases from V and 3 bases from J, with 9 bases between. The CDR3 DNA reads TGCAGTGGCGGCCCTTACACCGGGGAGCTGTTTTTT. Amino acid sequence: CSGGPYTGELFF.

This clonotype was found many times. V is TRBV4-1 and J is TRBJ2-1, with TRBD2 matching over 8 bases. Trimming removed 3 bases from V and 4 bases from J; junction bases left unmatched: 14. CDR1 and CDR2 (germline): MGHRA, YSYEKL. The CDR3 is 18 amino acids. CDR3 in DNA: TGCGCCAGCAGCCAGCCTCTACTACTAGCGGTTAATTACAATGAGCAGTTCTTC. Translation gives CASSQPLLLAVNYNEQFF.

In regard to this clonotype: A much larger clone differs from this one at a single base, so this may be a read error. The gene calls are TRBV28 and TRBJ2-7, with D perhaps given as TRBD1 or TRBD2 (6 bases each). This CDR3 comprises 14 residues. Per the germline V gene, CDR1 is MDHEN and CDR2 is SYDVKM. The ends were cut back, 2 bases at V and 5 bases at J, with 13 bases in the middle. As DNA, the CDR3 is TGTGCCAGCAGTTTAACACGGAGGGGGAACGAGCAGTACTTC. Translating it yields CASSLTRRGNEQYF.

This clonotype was detected ten times or more. The rearrangement joins TRBV20-1 to TRBJ2-7, with TRBD2 matching over 8 bases. Losses at the gene ends were 1 base for V and 6 bases for J; bases not matched to a gene: 14. The germline V gene encodes CDR1 DFQATT and CDR2 SNEGSKA (reference sequence). CDR3 length: 16 amino acids. The CDR3 DNA follows: TGCAGTGCTAGAGTCGGTATCGGGGGGGAGTCTCTCGAGCAGTACTTC. Translated, it gives CSARVGIGGESLEQYF.

Many counts were recorded for this clonotype. The rearrangement links TRBV4-1 to TRBJ2-1; no firm D call. Germline values: CDR1 MGHRA, CDR2 YSYEKL. V lost 4 bases and J 9 bases, leaving 13 bases between the germline ends. This CDR3 region has 13 residues. As DNA, the CDR3 is TGCGCCAGCAGCCGATCGAACGACGGTGAGCAGTTCTTC. Protein: CASSRSNDGEQFF.

The sample holds many counts of this clonotype. The rearrangement joins TRBV28 to TRBJ2-7; TRBD1 is a possible D gene (6 bases). Germline-derived CDR1 and CDR2 are MDHEN and SYDVKM. The CDR3 runs 13 residues. The V and J ends lost 6 bases and 6 bases respectively, with 15 bases between them. The CDR3 region has the DNA TGTGCCAGCAGCCAGGGGAACGGGATCGAGCAGTACTTC. Translation: CASSQGNGIEQYF.

This clonotype was detected many times. The chain has TRBV5-1 and TRBJ2-3; 10 bases line up with TRBD2. Germline-derived CDR1 and CDR2 are SGHRS and YFSETQ. This CDR3 is 20 amino acids long. V trimming: 2 bases; J trimming: 2 bases; junction bases outside the gene matches: 17. CDR3 amino acids: CASSFGVGLAEFRDTDTQYF. The CDR3 coding sequence is TGCGCCAGCAGCTTCGGCGTCGGACTAGCGGAGTTTCGGGACACAGATACGCAGTATTTT.

There are many counts of this clonotype. V is TRBV12-3 or TRBV12-4 and J is TRBJ2-7, with TRBD2 matching over 9 bases. The V segment lost 6 bases and the J segment 4 bases; nucleotides outside the gene matches: 4. CDR3 length: 13 amino acids. This chain's CDR3 is CASRPTSGYEQYF. Here the CDR3 DNA reads TGTGCCAGCAGACCGACTAGCGGATACGAGCAGTACTTC.

In its sample, this clonotype was seen many times. This chain links TRBV12-3 or TRBV12-4 with TRBJ1-5, with D unclear. The CDR3 has 14 amino acids. The V end was cut by 2 bases, the J end by 3 bases, with 8 bases between. CDR3 residues: CASSLPGINQPQHF. In nucleotides, the CDR3 is TGTGCCAGCAGTTTACCCGGCATCAATCAGCCCCAGCATTTT.

The genes are TRBV6-1 and TRBJ2-3; D is undetermined. Germline V CDR1 and CDR2: MNHNS, SASEGT. The CDR3 has 13 amino acids. Trimming cost V 5 bases and J 3 bases, with 9 bases left between them. This CDR3 reads CASSLRTTDTQYF. DNA for the CDR3: TGTGCCAGCAGTCTCCGGACGACAGATACGCAGTATTTT.

J is TRBJ1-2 and V is TRBV5-1; the match to TRBD1 covers 12 bases. This CDR3 has 15 amino acids. Per the germline V gene, CDR1 is SGHRS and CDR2 is YFSETQ. Trimming cost V 4 bases and J 3 bases; bases outside gene matches: 4. CDR3 DNA sequence: TGCGCCAGCAGCCCGGGGACAGGGGGCTACTATGGCTACACCTTC. This gives the protein CASSPGTGGYYGYTF. Using reference TRBV5-1 and TRBJ1-2 for the parts outside the CDR3, the full variable domain is KAGVTQTPRYLIKTRGQQVTLSCSPISGHRSVSWYQQTPGQGLQFLFEYFSETQRNKGNFPGRFSGRQFSNSRSEMNVSTLELGDSALYLCASSPGTGGYYGYTFGSGTRLTVV.

There are many counts of this clonotype. V and J are TRBV5-1 and TRBJ2-5; D uncertain. V lost 3 bases to trimming and J lost 1 base, with 10 bases between them. The V gene's germline CDR1 is SGHRS and CDR2 YFSETQ. The CDR3 spans 14 residues. The CDR3 nucleotides are TGCGCCAGCAGCTACGGTGGCATCCAAGAGACCCAGTACTTC. The encoded protein is CASSYGGIQETQYF. The full variable domain, rest sourced from reference TRBV5-1 and TRBJ2-5, is KAGVTQTPRYLIKTRGQQVTLSCSPISGHRSVSWYQQTPGQGLQFLFEYFSETQRNKGNFPGRFSGRQFSNSRSEMNVSTLELGDSALYLCASSYGGIQETQYFGPGTRLLVL.

This clonotype was observed many times. The rearrangement links TRBV20-1 to TRBJ1-1; D might be TRBD1 (5 bases). Germline V gives CDR1 DFQATT, CDR2 SNEGSKA (reference sequence). V was clipped by 2 bases and J by 1 base, with 11 bases between them. This CDR3 has 14 amino acids. The CDR3 here is CSARLTRGNTEAFF. CDR3 DNA: TGCAGTGCTAGACTGACAAGGGGGAACACTGAAGCTTTCTTT.

This sequence joins TRBV20-1 and TRBJ2-7, with TRBD2 as a possible D gene (5 bases). CDR3 length equals 14 residues. Trimming stripped 3 bases from V and 0 bases from J, with 12 bases between. Germline V lookup: CDR1 DFQATT, CDR2 SNEGSKA (reference sequence). In nucleotides, the CDR3 is TGCAGTGCTAGGGACTGGACGAGCTCCTACGAGCAGTACTTC. Amino acid sequence: CSARDWTSSYEQYF.